The 20 T cell receptor beta chains in this list originate from one sample, sequenced in a study of blood T cell repertoires in COVID-19. Profiled with immunoSEQ multiplex PCR; TCRdb holds only in-frame clones, not every one. This sample carries approximately 300,000 clones, roughly 90% of them seen once, and the ten largest clones take approximately 18%. Sequencing was done on a sample of PBMCs or T cells enriched from blood (not recorded which). The receptors come from a woman under 40 who had recovered from COVID-19.

The J gene is TRBJ2-5, the V gene TRBV11-2, with 9 bases aligning to TRBD1. Germline assignment: CDR1 SGHAT and CDR2 FQNNGV. The CDR3 has 14 residues. V shed 5 bases, J shed 4 bases, and the junction held 5 bases outside the gene matches. CDR3 loop: CASSTQGARETQYF. For the CDR3, the DNA is TGTGCCAGCAGCACACAGGGGGCTAGAGAGACCCAGTACTTC.

For the CDR3, the DNA is TGTGCCAGCATTCCAGGACTAGCGGTTCCGACCCGTCAAGAGCAGTACTTC. Residues: CASIPGLAVPTRQEQYF. The chain employs TRBV6-4 and TRBJ2-7, with 10 positions matching TRBD2. V gave up 7 bases and J gave up 7 bases; unmatched junction bases: 19. The CDR3 sequence is 17 residues long. From germline, CDR1 is MRHNA and CDR2 SNTAGT.

About this clone: This CDR3 is also generated by other DNA sequences in the sample. The chain couples TRBV15 to TRBJ1-2; the match to TRBD1 covers 7 bases. Germline trimming cut 0 bases from V and 2 bases from J; bases unmatched to any gene: 3. The CDR3 is 15 amino acids. Germline CDR1 reads LNHNV; CDR2 reads YYDKDF (reference sequence). CDR3 nucleotides: TGTGCCACCAGCAGAGATAGAGGGGGCAACTATGGCTACACCTTC. Translation gives CATSRDRGGNYGYTF.

As DNA, the CDR3 is TGCAGTGCTAGTGAGGTAGCGGGGCTCCAAGAGACCCAGTACTTC. It translates to CSASEVAGLQETQYF. The J gene is TRBJ2-5, the V gene TRBV20-1; 8 nucleotides line up with TRBD2. The CDR3 totals 15 residues. Per the germline V gene, CDR1 is DFQATT and CDR2 is SNEGSKA (reference sequence). J lost 1 base, V lost 3 bases, and 7 bases had no gene match.

CDR3 protein: CASSLAESGGGSAQYF. The CDR3 DNA follows: TGTGCCAGCAGCCTCGCCGAGAGCGGGGGGGGTTCGGCCCAGTACTTC. The chain recombines TRBV3-1 (or the pseudogene TRBV3-2) with TRBJ2-5; TRBD2 aligns across 10 bases. Germline CDR1 LGHDT, CDR2 YNNKEL (reference sequence). Unmatched junction bases numbered 14, after V lost 4 bases and J lost 9 bases. The CDR3 consists of 16 residues.

This clone showed up just once. The rearrangement uses TRBV28 and TRBJ2-2; D may be TRBD2 (6 bases). Germline values: CDR1 MDHEN, CDR2 SYDVKM. Trimming removed 4 bases at V and 7 bases at J, with 22 bases between. The CDR3 has 17 residues. This CDR3 is CASSSLPGSIGGGELFF. In DNA form, the CDR3 reads TGTGCCAGCAGTTCCCTCCCGGGGAGCATCGGGGGCGGGGAGCTGTTTTTT.

V usage is TRBV12-3 or TRBV12-4 and J usage is TRBJ2-1, with 7 bases lining up with TRBD1. This CDR3 has 11 residues. Trimming cost V 5 bases and J 13 bases; bases outside gene matches: 5. In nucleotides, the CDR3 is TGTGCCAGCAGTAGGGACAGTGCTCAGTTCTTC. Translated: CASSRDSAQFF.

CDR3 amino acids: CASSVGVDSYEQYF. The CDR3 coding sequence is TGTGCCAGCAGCGTAGGGGTTGACAGTTACGAGCAGTACTTC. The genes are TRBV9 and TRBJ2-7; D might be TRBD1 (5 bases). From germline, CDR1 is SGDLS and CDR2 YYNGEE. The CDR3 has 14 amino acids. V dropped 0 bases and J dropped 4 bases, with 11 bases sitting between them.

V and J are TRBV10-3 and TRBJ2-1; D is perhaps TRBD2 (6 bases). CDR3 length: 13 residues. Germline V lookup: CDR1 ENHRY, CDR2 SYGVKD. The ends were cut back, 8 bases at V and 5 bases at J, with 13 bases in the middle. The CDR3 nucleotides are TGTGCCATCCAAGAAGTAGCGGACAATGAGCAGTTCTTC. It specifies CAIQEVADNEQFF.

This chain connects TRBV4-3 to TRBJ2-3; the D gene is possibly TRBD1 (6 bases). The V and J ends lost 0 bases and 7 bases respectively, with 20 bases between them. The CDR3 covers 17 residues. The germline gives CDR1 LGHNA, CDR2 YSLEER. CDR3 bases: TGCGCCAGCAGCCAAGATAGGGGGACGGACATAGGGTATACGCAGTATTTT. This encodes CASSQDRGTDIGYTQYF.

V usage is TRBV4-1 and J usage is TRBJ2-1; 8 positions agree with TRBD2. Germline trimming cut 1 base from V and 4 bases from J; bases unmatched to any gene: 3. Germline CDR1 MGHRA, CDR2 YSYEKL. This CDR3 comprises 15 residues. The CDR3 reads CASSQGLASYNEQFF. DNA of the CDR3: TGCGCCAGCAGCCAAGGACTAGCGAGTTACAATGAGCAGTTCTTC.

The DNA of the CDR3 is TGTGCCAGCAGCTCCTATAGCGGTGAGCAGTTCTTC. It translates to CASSSYSGEQFF. The chain carries TRBV11-3 and TRBJ2-1, with D possibly matching TRBD2 (6 bases). Trimming shortened V by 4 bases and J by 9 bases, and 10 bases separated the two germline ends. The CDR3 totals 12 residues. The germline V gene has CDR1 SGHNT and CDR2 YENEEA.

This clone is a singleton in its sample. The J gene is TRBJ1-6, the V gene TRBV18, with 7 bases matching TRBD1. The V gene's germline CDR1 is KGHSH and CDR2 LQKENI. The CDR3 is made up of 18 amino acids. V lost 1 base to trimming and J lost 1 base; unmatched junction nucleotides: 7. The CDR3 DNA reads TGTGCCAGCTCACCACGAGGACAGGCTAATTCCTATAATTCACCCCTCCACTTT. Amino acids: CASSPRGQANSYNSPLHF.

The chain joins TRBV19 to TRBJ2-5, with a tentative D call TRBD1 (6 bases). Germline values: CDR1 LNHDA, CDR2 SQIVND (reference sequence). Trimming stripped 5 bases from V and 4 bases from J, with 11 bases between. The CDR3 has 13 amino acids. The CDR3 bases are TGTGCCAGTAGTTACCGGGACATAGAGACCCAGTACTTC. Protein: CASSYRDIETQYF.

This chain joins TRBV7-2 and TRBJ2-7; D call uncertain. The V end was cut by 8 bases, the J end by 0 bases, with 11 bases between. The CDR3 loop spans 13 amino acids. CDR1 is SGHTA and CDR2 is FQGNSA in the germline V gene. CDR3 region: CASSQWSSYEQYF. CDR3 bases: TGTGCCAGCTCCCAGTGGAGCTCCTACGAGCAGTACTTC.

The CDR3 spells CASSLAGTSYEQYF. CDR3 in DNA: TGTGCCAGCAGCTTAGCAGGAACCTCCTACGAGCAGTACTTC. V is TRBV11-3 and J is TRBJ2-7; D call uncertain. V lost 1 base, J lost 0 bases, and 7 bases lay in between. CDR3 length: 14 amino acids. Germline CDR1 is SGHNT and CDR2 is YENEEA. The entire variable domain, with the rest obtained from reference TRBV11-3 and TRBJ2-7, is as follows: EAGVVQSPRYKIIEKKQPVAFWCNPISGHNTLYWYLQNLGQGPELLIRYENEEAVDDSQLPKDRFSAERLKGVDSTLKIQPAELGDSAVYLCASSLAGTSYEQYFGPGTRLTVT.

The chain employs TRBV7-2 and TRBJ2-4; 7 bases line up with TRBD2. CDR1 and CDR2 (germline): SGHTA, FQGNSA. J lost 11 bases, V lost 5 bases, and 9 bases had no gene match. The CDR3 sequence is 13 residues long. The DNA of the CDR3 is TGTGCCAGCAGCCTCACCGGGACTAACCTTCAGTACTTC. It codes for CASSLTGTNLQYF.

The chain combines TRBV11-3 with TRBJ2-3; possibly TRBD2 for D (6 bases). The CDR3 length is 16 residues. The V gene lost 6 bases and the J gene lost 4 bases, with 20 bases spanning the gap. Germline CDR1 is SGHNT and CDR2 is YENEEA. The CDR3, as DNA: TGTGCCAGCAGTCGGGCGTTTTCCAGGGAGGCAGATACGCAGTATTTT. Translating gives CASSRAFSREADTQYF.

V usage is TRBV23-1 and J usage is TRBJ1-3; D might be TRBD1 (6 bases). TRBV23-1 is an ORF, with its function uncertain. The V end was cut by 4 bases, the J end by 4 bases, with 14 bases between. CDR3 length: 15 residues. The CDR3 region has the DNA TGCGCCAGCAGTCCCTGCTCAGGGGTGGGAAACACCATATATTTT. Residues: CASSPCSGVGNTIYF.

With respect to this clone: Other DNA sequences of this sample code for an identical CDR3. The chain joins TRBV29-1 to TRBJ1-1; 7 positions match TRBD1. CDR3 length: 12 amino acids. Looked up from germline, CDR1 is SQVTM and CDR2 is ANQGSEA. The junction had 6 bases not matched to a gene; V was cut back by 6 bases and J by 5 bases. For the CDR3, the DNA is TGCAGCGTAGGCAGGGGGGCGACTGAAGCTTTCTTT. Translating it yields CSVGRGATEAFF. Full variable domain (missing parts from reference TRBV29-1 and TRBJ1-1): SAVISQKPSRDICQRGTSLTIQCQVDSQVTMMFWYRQQPGQSLTLIATANQGSEATYESGFVIDKFPISRPNLTFSTLTVSNMSPEDSSIYLCSVGRGATEAFFGQGTRLTVV.